The 23 T cell receptor beta chains below come from one sample, sequenced in a study of response to subunit inactivated influenza vaccine. In TCRdb, the RT-PCR reads were re-called with MiXCR into one record per CDR3 protein. The top ten hold about 9.9% of the sample, which has about 700,000 distinct CDR3 sequences, about 15% seen once. This specimen consisted of PBMCs from blood, obtained less than 13 days after vaccination. The receptors stem from a man in his fifties who received an inactivated influenza vaccine.

V usage is TRBV5-8 and J usage is TRBJ2-1; D perhaps matches TRBD2 (6 bases). The germline V gene encodes CDR1 SGHTS and CDR2 YDEGEE. Trimming took off 0 bases at V and 10 bases at J, with 8 bases between the two ends. The CDR3 contains 12 residues. The DNA for the CDR3 is TGTGCCAGCAGCTTGGAACTAGCAGAGCAGTTCTTC. Its translation is CASSLELAEQFF.

V gene TRBV7-9 combines with J gene TRBJ2-2; unclear D gene. The germline V gene encodes CDR1 SEHNR and CDR2 FQNEAQ (reference sequence). CDR3 length equals 15 residues. The V end was cut by 6 bases, the J end by 4 bases, with 15 bases between. In DNA form, the CDR3 reads TGTGCCAGCAGGGCGACTGGGCCGCCCACCGGGGAGCTGTTTTTT. Residues: CASRATGPPTGELFF.

This clonotype has more than one count but fewer than ten. The J gene is TRBJ1-2, the V gene TRBV20-1; no reliable D call. Germline CDR1 and CDR2: DFQATT and SNEGSKA (reference sequence). Trimming left V 0 bases short and J 4 bases short, with 12 bases between. This CDR3 spans 14 amino acids. The CDR3 region has the DNA TGCAGTGCTAGAGATTCGCCCGGACCCTATGGCTACACCTTC. Its translation: CSARDSPGPYGYTF.

This clonotype appeared a few times. CDR3 bases: TGCAGCGTGGGGACACGGGACGAGCAGTACTTC. This gives the protein CSVGTRDEQYF. This chain connects TRBV29-1 to TRBJ2-7; D perhaps matches TRBD1 (6 bases). V gave up 6 bases and J gave up 5 bases, with 11 bases separating them. This CDR3 spans 11 amino acids. Germline CDR1 SQVTM, CDR2 ANQGSEA.

The V gene is TRBV2, the J gene TRBJ1-1, with 8 bases that match TRBD1. V shed 6 bases and J 4 bases; nucleotides not matched to a gene: 7. The CDR3 runs 14 residues. Germline-derived CDR1 and CDR2 are SNHLY and FYNNEI. The CDR3 DNA sequence: TGTGCCAGCAGGACCCAGGGGGCAGGCACTGAAGCTTTCTTT. It yields the protein CASRTQGAGTEAFF.

This clonotype was seen a handful of times. This chain uses TRBV11-2 with TRBJ2-2; 9 nucleotides match TRBD2. This CDR3 is built from 18 residues. V shed 0 bases and J 3 bases; nucleotides not matched to a gene: 8. Germline CDR1 and CDR2: SGHAT and FQNNGV. Written as DNA, the CDR3 is TGTGCCAGCAGCTTAGATATAGGTCTAGCGGGATACACCGGGGAGCTGTTTTTT. As protein: CASSLDIGLAGYTGELFF.

This clonotype was seen a handful of times. The chain carries TRBV5-1 and TRBJ2-7, with 8 bases aligning to TRBD1. Germline assignment: CDR1 SGHRS and CDR2 YFSETQ. This CDR3 spans 16 amino acids. V shed 3 bases, J shed 1 base, and the junction held 9 bases outside the gene matches. The CDR3 loop reads CASSSLTGDSSYEQYF. The CDR3 region has the DNA TGCGCCAGCAGCTCCCTGACAGGGGACTCATCCTACGAGCAGTACTTC. Complete variable domain (other parts from reference TRBV5-1 and TRBJ2-7): KAGVTQTPRYLIKTRGQQVTLSCSPISGHRSVSWYQQTPGQGLQFLFEYFSETQRNKGNFPGRFSGRQFSNSRSEMNVSTLELGDSALYLCASSSLTGDSSYEQYFGPGTRLTVT.

The V call is TRBV6-1, the J call TRBJ1-3; no clear D. Trimming cost V 2 bases and J 2 bases, with 10 bases left between them. CDR1 and CDR2 (germline): MNHNS, SASEGT. CDR3 length equals 15 residues. The CDR3 here is CASSEFGGAGNTIYF. CDR3 in DNA: TGTGCCAGCAGTGAATTCGGCGGGGCTGGAAACACCATATATTTT.

This clonotype was counted only a few times. The genes are TRBV20-1 and TRBJ2-7; possibly TRBD1 or TRBD2 for D (5 bases each). The CDR3 is 14 residues long. CDR1 DFQATT and CDR2 SNEGSKA come from the germline V gene (reference sequence). Trimming removed 1 base from V and 7 bases from J, with 17 bases in between. This CDR3 is CSARGARGWDEQYF. The CDR3 DNA sequence: TGCAGTGCTAGAGGTGCGAGGGGCTGGGATGAGCAGTACTTC.

This clonotype was seen only a few times. This chain links TRBV15 with TRBJ1-5, with D maybe TRBD1 (5 bases). This CDR3 comprises 16 residues. Germline V gene sequence: CDR1 LNHNV, CDR2 YYDKDF (reference sequence). Trimming left V 0 bases short and J 6 bases short, with 15 bases between. The CDR3 protein is CATSRDRGSLLQPQHF. In nucleotides, the CDR3 is TGTGCCACCAGCAGAGATCGGGGGAGTCTCCTTCAGCCCCAGCATTTT.

The CDR3 loop reads CASSQVSTRGEQYF. The CDR3 region has the DNA TGTGCCAGCAGCCAAGTATCGACTAGAGGCGAGCAGTACTTC. The rearrangement links TRBV4-2 to TRBJ2-7; the D gene is possibly TRBD2 (6 bases). Germline lookup yields CDR1 LGHNA and CDR2 YNFKEQ. Deletions cut 1 base from V and 6 bases from J, with 13 bases between. This CDR3 spans 14 amino acids.

This clonotype was seen a few times. The V gene is TRBV4-1, the J gene TRBJ2-7; D gene unclear. The CDR3 is 13 residues long. Trimming left V 4 bases short and J 8 bases short, with 15 bases between. Germline CDR1 is MGHRA and CDR2 is YSYEKL. This chain's CDR3 is CASSPTESVKQYF. The CDR3 DNA is TGCGCCAGCAGCCCAACCGAGAGCGTCAAGCAGTACTTC.

The chain has TRBV6-2 or TRBV6-3 and TRBJ2-7; 8 positions agree with TRBD2. Unmatched junction bases numbered 12, after V lost 2 bases and J lost 6 bases. The length of the CDR3 is 16 residues. Germline V gene sequence: CDR1 MNHEY, CDR2 SVGEGT. CDR3 sequence reads: CASSYQEGGGQLEQYF. CDR3 coding DNA: TGTGCCAGCAGTTACCAGGAAGGCGGGGGGCAGCTCGAGCAGTACTTC.

The chain recombines TRBV18 with TRBJ1-4, with D uncertain. Germline values: CDR1 KGHSH, CDR2 LQKENI. V was clipped by 3 bases and J by 4 bases, with 9 bases between them. The CDR3 sequence is 14 residues long. CDR3 sequence (DNA): TGTGCCAGCTCACCCCGCGCGATTAATGAAAAACTGTTTTTT. Translated, it gives CASSPRAINEKLFF.

The chain is built from TRBV20-1 and TRBJ2-3, with 8 nucleotides matching TRBD2. The CDR3 has 14 amino acids. Germline loops: CDR1 DFQATT, CDR2 SNEGSKA (reference sequence). Trimming removed 3 bases from V and 0 bases from J; junction bases left unmatched: 2. The CDR3 loop reads CSARASGSTDTQYF. The CDR3 DNA follows: TGCAGTGCTAGGGCTAGCGGGAGCACAGATACGCAGTATTTT.

Many counts were recorded for this clonotype. This chain's CDR3 is CSVRRNTEAFF. The CDR3 DNA reads TGCAGCGTGCGTCGGAACACTGAAGCTTTCTTT. This chain joins TRBV29-1 and TRBJ1-1; no definite D call. The CDR3 is 11 amino acids. The V gene lost 6 bases and the J gene lost 1 base, with 6 bases spanning the gap. CDR1 is SQVTM and CDR2 is ANQGSEA in the germline V gene.

V usage is TRBV20-1 and J usage is TRBJ1-1; D unresolved. Trimming took off 3 bases at V and 0 bases at J, with 8 bases between the two ends. Germline CDR1 DFQATT, CDR2 SNEGSKA (reference sequence). The CDR3 contains 13 residues. The CDR3 DNA reads TGCAGTGCTAGGAAACAGCTGAACACTGAAGCTTTCTTT. It yields the protein CSARKQLNTEAFF.

The chain combines TRBV5-5 with TRBJ1-1, with D hard to call. Germline V gives CDR1 SGHKS, CDR2 YYEKEE (reference sequence). Trimming removed 6 bases from V and 5 bases from J, with 17 bases in between. The CDR3 length is 14 residues. The CDR3 region has the DNA TGTGCCAGCACCGCCACGGGTCTCTTAACTGAAGCTTTCTTT. Its translation is CASTATGLLTEAFF.

This clonotype was seen a few times. The chain links TRBV28 to TRBJ2-5; D unclear. V lost 6 bases and J 3 bases, leaving 17 bases between the germline ends. The CDR3 runs 15 residues. The germline gives CDR1 MDHEN, CDR2 SYDVKM. The CDR3 region is CASSLNTRHKETQYF. The CDR3, as DNA: TGTGCCAGCAGCCTTAACACAAGACACAAAGAGACCCAGTACTTC.

This clonotype was recorded many times. The rearrangement uses TRBV7-2 and TRBJ2-3; the match to TRBD2 covers 12 bases. Germline-derived CDR1 and CDR2 are SGHTA and FQGNSA. The CDR3 is 15 residues long. J was trimmed by 1 base and V by 6 bases; bases with no gene match: 2. The CDR3 reads CASRLAGGRTDTQYF. CDR3 DNA: TGTGCCAGCAGACTAGCGGGAGGCCGCACAGATACGCAGTATTTT.

This clonotype showed up just a few times. V and J are TRBV4-3 and TRBJ2-6, with D unresolved. Trimming left V 1 base short and J 0 bases short, with 10 bases between. The V gene's germline CDR1 is LGHNA and CDR2 YSLEER. The CDR3 consists of 17 residues. The DNA for the CDR3 is TGCGCCAGCAGCCAAGCTCTGTTGTCCTCTGGGGCCAACGTCCTGACTTTC. Its protein product is CASSQALLSSGANVLTF.

The chain employs TRBV18 and TRBJ1-2; weak D call: TRBD1 (6 bases). This CDR3 comprises 18 residues. The V gene's germline CDR1 is KGHSH and CDR2 LQKENI. V dropped 6 bases and J dropped 7 bases, with 30 bases sitting between them. The chain's CDR3 is CASSRTGSGVWATSGYTF. As DNA, the CDR3 is TGTGCCAGCTCGCGAACAGGGTCCGGGGTCTGGGCTACCTCTGGCTACACCTTC.

The rearrangement uses TRBV7-6 and TRBJ2-3, with TRBD2 as a possible D gene (5 bases). Germline loops: CDR1 SGHVS, CDR2 FNYEAQ. Trimming removed 5 bases from V and 0 bases from J, with 15 bases in between. CDR3 size: 16 residues. The CDR3 nucleotides read TGTGCCAGCAGCCTGCTAGCTTCGGGGAGCACAGATACGCAGTATTTT. It yields the protein CASSLLASGSTDTQYF.